This entry lists 10 T cell receptor beta chains sequenced from one sample in a study of blood T cell repertoires in COVID-19 (dated by TCRdb to the early 2020s). Libraries were constructed by the immunoSEQ multiplex PCR assay. Here the immuneACCESS table is served through TCRdb, limited to in-frame sequences with V and J called. Missing clones are a known gap in these copies; in checked studies unresolved V genes cover under half, and the rest lacks a known reason. Here the sample has roughly 190,000 clones; about 86% occur a single time. The top ten clones comprise 14% of the sample. What was sequenced was peripheral blood. The receptors here all came from a man between 25 and 39 years old with active or convalescent COVID-19.

J is TRBJ2-2 and V is TRBV5-1; weak D call: TRBD1 (5 bases). V dropped 1 base and J dropped 6 bases, with 10 bases sitting between them. The CDR3 has 14 residues. From germline, CDR1 is SGHRS and CDR2 YFSETQ. The CDR3 DNA reads as TGCGCCAGCAGCTTGCAGGGCGGTGCCGGGGAGCTGTTTTTT. This codes for CASSLQGGAGELFF.

The chain has TRBV9 and TRBJ1-6; no clear D gene. The V and J ends lost 0 bases and 10 bases respectively, with 8 bases between them. The CDR3 extends over 13 amino acids. Germline V CDR1 and CDR2: SGDLS, YYNGEE. CDR3 bases: TGTGCCAGCAGCGTAGCAGCGGGGTCACCCCTCCACTTT. Its protein product is CASSVAAGSPLHF.

The rearrangement links TRBV11-2 to TRBJ1-5; 8 positions match TRBD1. This CDR3 region has 15 residues. The J segment lost 4 bases and the V segment lost 6 bases, leaving 8 bases of the junction unmatched. CDR1 is SGHAT, CDR2 FQNNGV, per germline. This chain's CDR3 is CASRSDRGINQPQHF. The CDR3 DNA sequence: TGTGCCAGCAGGTCCGACAGGGGAATAAATCAGCCCCAGCATTTT.

The V call is TRBV19, the J call TRBJ1-1; no firm D call. Germline CDR1 LNHDA, CDR2 SQIVND (reference sequence). V was pared by 0 bases and J by 0 bases, with 11 bases between. The length of the CDR3 is 16 residues. The CDR3 region has the DNA TGTGCCAGTAGTATAGAGGCAAACAGCCTGAACACTGAAGCTTTCTTT. It specifies CASSIEANSLNTEAFF.

CDR3 sequence reads: CASSYSNRNTGELFF. In DNA form, the CDR3 reads TGTGCCAGCAGTTACTCCAACAGGAACACCGGGGAGCTGTTTTTT. The J gene is TRBJ2-2, the V gene TRBV6-2 or TRBV6-3; D not certain. This CDR3 spans 15 amino acids. The germline CDR1 and CDR2 sequences are MNHEY and SVGEGT. Trimming removed 0 bases at V and 1 base at J, with 6 bases between.

The chain recombines TRBV2 with TRBJ2-7; 7 nucleotides align to TRBD2. Germline loops: CDR1 SNHLY, CDR2 FYNNEI. V lost 6 bases to trimming and J lost 5 bases; unmatched junction nucleotides: 16. The CDR3 sequence is 16 residues long. In DNA form, the CDR3 reads TGTGCCAGCAGGGGGGAACTATGGGGAGCGGGGAACGAGCAGTACTTC. Translating gives CASRGELWGAGNEQYF.

J is TRBJ2-2 and V is TRBV7-2, with TRBD1 matching over 7 bases. V dropped 3 bases and J dropped 0; count of bases not matched to a gene: 4. Germline V gene data show CDR1 as SGHTA and CDR2 as FQGNSA. CDR3 length equals 16 residues. The CDR3 sequence: CASSFRQGANTGELFF. The CDR3 nucleotides are TGTGCCAGCAGCTTCAGACAGGGAGCGAACACCGGGGAGCTGTTTTTT. The whole variable domain, filled in from reference TRBV7-2 and TRBJ2-2, reads GAGVSQSPSNKVTEKGKDVELRCDPISGHTALYWYRQSLGQGLEFLIYFQGNSAPDKSGLPSDRFSAERTGGSVSTLTIQRTQQEDSAVYLCASSFRQGANTGELFFGEGSRLTVL.

V and J are TRBV5-6 and TRBJ2-6; tentative D call: TRBD1 (5 bases). The V end was cut by 1 base, the J end by 0 bases, with 11 bases between. The CDR3 has 17 amino acids. CDR1 is SGHDT, CDR2 YYEEEE, per germline. CDR3 in amino acids: CASSLYRIGSGANVLTF. CDR3 DNA: TGTGCCAGCAGCTTGTACAGGATCGGCTCTGGGGCCAACGTCCTGACTTTC.

This clone was seen a single time. This chain links TRBV19 with TRBJ1-1; 7 bases line up with TRBD1. Looked up from germline, CDR1 is LNHDA and CDR2 is SQIVND (reference sequence). The CDR3 has 15 amino acids. Losses at the gene ends were 4 bases for V and 1 base for J; bases not matched to a gene: 6. CDR3 sequence reads: CASSKPGTANTEAFF. CDR3 nucleotides: TGTGCCAGTAGTAAACCCGGGACAGCGAACACTGAAGCTTTCTTT.

The chain recombines TRBV19 with TRBJ2-1, with 9 nucleotides matching TRBD2. The CDR3 consists of 14 residues. The germline gives CDR1 LNHDA, CDR2 SQIVND (reference sequence). V shed 9 bases, J shed 8 bases, and the junction held 11 bases outside the gene matches. CDR3 sequence reads: CASQLLAGTYEQFF. The CDR3 nucleotides are TGTGCCAGCCAACTACTAGCGGGCACGTATGAGCAGTTCTTC.